The T cell receptor (beta chain) under discussion was sequenced for a study of brain T cells in children with intractable seizures (dated by TCRdb to about 2021). Broadly, across the study: Resected brain tissue from some 53 pediatric epilepsy surgery cases was initially screened for immune gene transcripts with a NanoString immunology panel. Among the approximately twelve selected surgery cases, pre-surgery blood was additionally sequenced for eight, leaving four cases with brain tissue only. Results the study describes overall, beyond this receptor: Sequencing depth differed between pre- and post-surgery blood, so clones missing from the pre-surgery sample may reflect undersampling. Viral specificity was inferred only from CDR3 sequence similarity, and patients' HCMV serostatus was unknown.

With regard to this clone: Its target antigen remains unknown. Base qualities are not provided; no much larger clone lies one nucleotide away.

The time point label of this sample denotes: resected brain tissue, or blood drawn just prior to surgery. The surgery cases showing the highest brain T cell transcript signatures were chosen for TCR beta chain sequencing of brain tissue and, when available, of blood. Before surgery, patients had received at least one anti-epileptic drug. The TCR-sequenced patients were children whose drug-resistant epilepsy was caused by tuberous sclerosis complex, focal cortical dysplasia, Rasmussen encephalitis or hemimegalencephaly. The Monarch genomic DNA purification kit was used to extract bulk genomic DNA from unsorted brain tissue and from whole blood. Trimming removed 0 bases from V and 1 base from J, leaving 9 bases between the germline ends. In the germline V gene, CDR1 corresponds to MNHEY and CDR2 to SVGAGI. Inclusive of the bounding cysteine and phenylalanine, the CDR3 is 15 residues long. The entry retains the CDR3 DNA only, 45 bases that are in frame from base 1.

TCR beta chain sequences were generated from genomic DNA using the immunoSEQ assay. As for the original processing: CDR3 sequences that did not begin with the conserved framework cysteine at position 104 were removed by hand. Clonality was calculated as one minus the normalized Shannon's Diversity Index, with values ranging from 0 (maximal diversity) to 1 (oligoclonal). To check whether a given CDR3 had different frequencies in two samples, for example brain versus blood, chi-squared comparison-of-proportions tests were used. Public clonotypes were found by searching immuneACCESS, and the VDJdb browser was used to assess similarity to known antiviral clonotypes. TCRdb limited this immuneACCESS table to in-frame rearrangements with V and J called. A share of clones is missing; checked studies link under half to unresolved V genes, and the rest is unexplained. The DNA was the basis for D and trimming; V, J and clone size are from that table. A total of some 41,000 clones appear in this sample, roughly 90% of them only once. The ten largest clones capture about 6% of the sample.

This TCR derives from a girl under 10 years old with tuberous sclerosis and intractable seizures. The V and J genes are TRBV6-5 and TRBJ2-5; TRBD2 might be the D gene, on 5 matching bases. The sequenced sample was peripheral blood, obtained at surgery. The nucleotide sequence is given as TGTGCCAGCAGTTACTCGGGAGTCATCCAAGAGACCCAGTACTTC. It translates as CASSYSGVIQETQYF.